This T cell receptor (beta chain) was identified during a study of T cells in Graves' hyperthyroidism and ophthalmopathy. Study-level points and caveats: Also found in blood were most expanded thyroid clonotypes above 0.001. Ophthalmopathy onset followed model prediction by a median about 6.5 months.

Researchers amplified the TCR beta CDR3 regions from RNA transcripts. When the TCR CDR3 underwent first-round RT-PCR, the HTBI primer set was used. TCRdb reanalysed the multiplex PCR reads using MiXCR and keeps one entry per CDR3 protein. The sample has hundreds of thousands of distinct CDR3 sequences; around 13% are singletons. A few counts support this clonotype. Its cognate antigen is unknown. Duration under 3 months, a NOSPECS grade of at least 4, and a Clinical Activity Score of at least 3 characterized the ophthalmopathy patients. Sequenced input: blood. This sequence was found in a woman aged 45-59 years with Graves' ophthalmopathy.

The CDR3 nucleotides read TGTGCCAGCAGTTACTCAACTAGAACGAAGCAGTTCTTC. This encodes CASSYSTRTKQFF. The chain combines TRBV6-2 or TRBV6-3 with TRBJ2-1; a possible D gene is TRBD2 (5 bases). This CDR3 has 13 amino acids. V was shortened by 0 bases and J by 11 bases, with 11 bases between the two germline ends. Germline CDR1 reads MNHEY; CDR2 reads SVGEGT.